Shown below are 14 T cell receptor beta chains from a single sample sequenced in a study of cytomegalovirus exposure and HLA in healthy donors. In the PCR, 60 Vbeta and 13 Jbeta primers were used. Repertoires were generated with immunoSEQ multiplex PCR, while TCRdb's copy carries only in-frame clones and drops some. Of some 200,000 clones listed, more than 60% are singletons. Sequences were obtained from PBMCs. The receptors derive from a man in his forties or fifties in good health and CMV-seronegative.

This clone was observed a few times. The chain carries TRBV6-4 and TRBJ1-5; D may be TRBD1 (6 bases). Per the germline V gene, CDR1 is MRHNA and CDR2 is SNTAGT. The CDR3 runs to 14 residues. Between the trimmed V and J ends, which lost 5 bases and 10 bases, there was a span of 18 bases. The CDR3 nucleotides read TGTGCCAGCAGTCCCACTCAGGGAGGGGGTCCCCAGCATTTT. Translated, it gives CASSPTQGGGPQHF.

The V gene is TRBV29-1, the J gene TRBJ2-1; the D gene is possibly TRBD2 (5 bases). Trimming stripped 0 bases from V and 8 bases from J, with 23 bases between. The germline V gene has CDR1 SQVTM and CDR2 ANQGSEA. The CDR3 contains 17 residues. CDR3 amino acids: CSVEDRFTEGQSDEQFF. As DNA, the CDR3 is TGCAGCGTTGAAGATCGGTTCACAGAGGGCCAGTCGGATGAGCAGTTCTTC.

As for this clone: Within the sample, other DNA sequences also encode this same CDR3. The chain carries TRBV27 and TRBJ2-2; D possibly corresponds to TRBD1 (6 bases). The CDR3 has 14 amino acids. Trimming removed 3 bases at V and 1 base at J, with 6 bases between. Germline V gene data show CDR1 as MNHEY and CDR2 as SMNVEV (reference sequence). CDR3 DNA sequence: TGTGCCAGCAGTTTGACAGGGAACACCGGGGAGCTGTTTTTT. Amino acids: CASSLTGNTGELFF.

V and J are TRBV6-6 and TRBJ1-2; no reliable D call. The V gene's germline CDR1 is MNHNY and CDR2 SVGAGI (reference sequence). V lost 4 bases and J 4 bases, leaving 7 bases between the germline ends. The CDR3 covers 12 residues. CDR3 in DNA: TGTGCCAGCAGTTTGTCGGGCTATGGCTACACCTTC. Translation: CASSLSGYGYTF.

This clone is a singleton in its sample. The chain recombines TRBV29-1 with TRBJ2-7, with 11 bases aligning to TRBD2. Germline CDR1 reads SQVTM; CDR2 reads ANQGSEA. Trimming cost V 6 bases and J 0 bases; bases outside gene matches: 13. This CDR3 region has 17 residues. CDR3 nucleotides: TGCAGCGTCGCCGGGATTGGGACTAGCGGTTTCTCCTACGAGCAGTACTTC. Protein: CSVAGIGTSGFSYEQYF.

V is TRBV4-3 and J is TRBJ1-1, with D perhaps TRBD1 (5 bases). The CDR3 is 13 amino acids. The germline V and J ends were trimmed by 4 bases and 8 bases, with 14 bases remaining between them. Germline-derived CDR1 and CDR2 are LGHNA and YSLEER. The CDR3 reads CASSLDRQSEAFF. The CDR3, as DNA: TGCGCCAGCAGCCTCGACCGACAGTCCGAAGCTTTCTTT.

J is TRBJ2-1 and V is TRBV11-2; 9 bases agree with TRBD1. CDR3 length: 13 residues. The V and J ends lost 5 bases and 9 bases, in that order; junction bases with no gene match: 5. Germline V gene sequence: CDR1 SGHAT, CDR2 FQNNGV. CDR3 loop: CASSPGTGLEQFF. The CDR3 DNA follows: TGTGCCAGCAGCCCGGGGACAGGGCTTGAGCAGTTCTTC.

V and J are TRBV4-2 and TRBJ2-1; 12 bases are shared with TRBD2. V lost 1 base and J lost 6; bases outside the gene matches: 1. CDR3 length: 15 residues. The germline CDR1 and CDR2 sequences are LGHNA and YNFKEQ. The CDR3 coding sequence is TGTGCCAGCAGCCAAGGACTAGCGGGGGTCAATGAGCAGTTCTTC. It codes for CASSQGLAGVNEQFF.

This clone was detected a few times. The rearrangement uses TRBV18 and TRBJ2-7; TRBD1 agrees at 11 bases. The V and J ends lost 2 bases and 3 bases, in that order; junction bases with no gene match: 0. The CDR3 totals 14 residues. The germline V gene has CDR1 KGHSH and CDR2 LQKENI. The CDR3 bases are TGTGCCAGCTCACCAGGGACAGGGGGCTACGAGCAGTACTTC. Encoded protein: CASSPGTGGYEQYF. Combining the CDR3 with reference TRBV18 and TRBJ2-7 gives the whole variable domain NAGVMQNPRHLVRRRGQEARLRCSPMKGHSHVYWYRQLPEEGLKFMVYLQKENIIDESGMPKERFSAEFPKEGPSILRIQQVVRGDSAAYFCASSPGTGGYEQYFGPGTRLTVT.

V and J are TRBV6-5 and TRBJ2-7; 7 nucleotides line up with TRBD1. Germline CDR1 and CDR2: MNHEY and SVGAGI. J lost 6 bases, V lost 6 bases, and 8 bases had no gene match. The CDR3 spans 13 residues. For the CDR3, the DNA is TGTGCCAGCAGGCCAAGGGACAGACTCGAGCAGTACTTC. Translation: CASRPRDRLEQYF.

The rearrangement uses TRBV20-1 and TRBJ2-2; the D gene is possibly TRBD1 (5 bases). This CDR3 contains 11 residues. Per germline, CDR1 DFQATT and CDR2 SNEGSKA (reference sequence). V was shortened by 6 bases and J by 6 bases, with 8 bases between the two germline ends. Here the CDR3 DNA reads TGCAGTGCGTCAGGGTCCGGGGAGCTGTTTTTT. It is translated as CSASGSGELFF.

The CDR3: CASREGLAGVDTQYF. CDR3 coding DNA: TGTGCCAGCAGAGAGGGACTAGCGGGAGTAGATACGCAGTATTTT. The rearrangement uses TRBV2 and TRBJ2-3; 14 bases are shared with TRBD2. V gave up 6 bases and J gave up 5 bases; unmatched junction bases: 4. CDR3 length: 15 amino acids. Germline values: CDR1 SNHLY, CDR2 FYNNEI.

The chain is built from TRBV7-9 and TRBJ2-1; TRBD2 matches 12 bases. CDR3 length: 15 residues. Germline V gene lookup returns CDR1 SEHNR and CDR2 FQNEAQ (reference sequence). V shed 6 bases and J 5 bases; nucleotides not matched to a gene: 5. The DNA for the CDR3 is TGTGCCAGCAGAATGCTAGCGGGGGGGGACAATGAGCAGTTCTTC. Translated: CASRMLAGGDNEQFF.

The CDR3 loop reads CASSPGQGNYGYTF. The DNA for the CDR3 is TGTGCCAGCAGTCCGGGACAGGGGAACTATGGCTACACCTTC. V is TRBV6-5 and J is TRBJ1-2; 10 positions agree with TRBD1. CDR1 is MNHEY, CDR2 SVGAGI, per germline. This CDR3 contains 14 residues. With V trimmed by 5 bases and J by 2 bases, 2 bases remained unmatched.